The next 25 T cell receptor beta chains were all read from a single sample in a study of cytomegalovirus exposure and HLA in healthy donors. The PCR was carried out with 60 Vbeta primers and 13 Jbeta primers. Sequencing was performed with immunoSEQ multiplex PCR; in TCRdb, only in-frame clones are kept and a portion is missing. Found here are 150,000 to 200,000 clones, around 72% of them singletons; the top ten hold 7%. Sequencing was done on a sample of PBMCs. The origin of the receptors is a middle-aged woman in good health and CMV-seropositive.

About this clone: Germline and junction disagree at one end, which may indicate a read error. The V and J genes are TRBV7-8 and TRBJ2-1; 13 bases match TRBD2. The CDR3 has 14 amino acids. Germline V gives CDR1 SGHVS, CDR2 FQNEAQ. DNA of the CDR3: TGTGCCAGCAGCTTAGGGGGACTAGCGGGGCGCCTGGTCTTC. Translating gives CASSLGGLAGRLVF.

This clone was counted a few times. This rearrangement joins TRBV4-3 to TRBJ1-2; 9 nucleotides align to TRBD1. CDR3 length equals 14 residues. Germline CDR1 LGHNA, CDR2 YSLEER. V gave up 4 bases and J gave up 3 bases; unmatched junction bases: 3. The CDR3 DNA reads TGCGCCAGCAGCCCTGGACAGGGGCACTATGGCTACACCTTC. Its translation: CASSPGQGHYGYTF.

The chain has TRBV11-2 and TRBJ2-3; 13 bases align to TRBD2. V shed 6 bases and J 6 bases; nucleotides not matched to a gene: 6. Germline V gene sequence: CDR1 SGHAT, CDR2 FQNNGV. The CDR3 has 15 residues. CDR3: CASSRMTSGGDTQYF. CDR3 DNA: TGTGCCAGCAGTCGTATGACTAGCGGGGGGGATACGCAGTATTTT.

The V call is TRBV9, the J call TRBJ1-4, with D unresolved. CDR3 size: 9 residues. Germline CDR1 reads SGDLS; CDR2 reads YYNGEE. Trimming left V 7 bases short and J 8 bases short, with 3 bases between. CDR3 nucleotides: TGTGCCAGCGTAGAAAAACTGTTTTTT. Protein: CASVEKLFF. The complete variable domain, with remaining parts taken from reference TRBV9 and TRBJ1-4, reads DSGVTQTPKHLITATGQRVTLRCSPRSGDLSVYWYQQSLDQGLQFLIQYYNGEERAKGNILERFSAQQFPDLHSELNLSSLELGDSALYFCASVEKLFFGSGTQLSVL.

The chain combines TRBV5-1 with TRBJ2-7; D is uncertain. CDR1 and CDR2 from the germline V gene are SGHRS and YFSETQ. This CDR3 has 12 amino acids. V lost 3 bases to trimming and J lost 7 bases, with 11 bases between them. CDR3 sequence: CASSSGLLEQYF. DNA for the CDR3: TGCGCCAGCAGCTCCGGGTTGTTGGAGCAGTACTTC.

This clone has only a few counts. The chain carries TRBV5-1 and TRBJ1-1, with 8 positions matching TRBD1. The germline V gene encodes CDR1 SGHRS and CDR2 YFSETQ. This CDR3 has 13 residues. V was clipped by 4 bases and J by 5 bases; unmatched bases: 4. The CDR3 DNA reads TGCGCCAGCAGCGCTACAGGGGGAACTGAAGCTTTCTTT. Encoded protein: CASSATGGTEAFF.

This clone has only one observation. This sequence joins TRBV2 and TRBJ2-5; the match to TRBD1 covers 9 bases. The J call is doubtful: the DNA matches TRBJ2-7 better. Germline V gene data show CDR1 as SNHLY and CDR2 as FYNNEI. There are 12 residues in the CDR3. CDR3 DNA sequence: TGTGCCAGCAGGACAGGGGGCTACGAGCAGTACTTC. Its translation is CASRTGGYEQYF.

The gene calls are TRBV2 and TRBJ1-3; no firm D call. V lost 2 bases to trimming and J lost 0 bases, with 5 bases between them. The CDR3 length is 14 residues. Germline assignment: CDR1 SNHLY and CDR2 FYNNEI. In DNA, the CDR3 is TGTGCCAGCAGTGAATACAGCTCTGGAAACACCATATATTTT. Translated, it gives CASSEYSSGNTIYF.

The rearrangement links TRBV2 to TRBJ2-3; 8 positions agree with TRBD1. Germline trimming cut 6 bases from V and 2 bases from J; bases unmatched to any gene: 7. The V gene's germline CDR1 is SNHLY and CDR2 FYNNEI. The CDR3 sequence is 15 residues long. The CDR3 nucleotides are TGTGCCAGCAGCGCGGACAGGGCTAACACAGATACGCAGTATTTT. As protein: CASSADRANTDTQYF.

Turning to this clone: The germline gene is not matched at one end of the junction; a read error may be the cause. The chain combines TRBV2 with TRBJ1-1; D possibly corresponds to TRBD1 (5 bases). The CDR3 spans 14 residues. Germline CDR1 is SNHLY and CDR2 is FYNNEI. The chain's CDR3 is CASNEGKGNGVAFF. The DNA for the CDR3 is TGTGCCAGCAATGAAGGGAAGGGGAATGGAGTAGCTTTCTTT. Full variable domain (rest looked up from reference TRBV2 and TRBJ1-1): EPEVTQTPSHQVTQMGQEVILRCVPISNHLYFYWYRQILGQKVEFLVSFYNNEISEKSEIFDDQFSVERPDGSNFTLKIRSTKLEDSAMYFCASNEGKGNGVAFFGQGTRLTVV.

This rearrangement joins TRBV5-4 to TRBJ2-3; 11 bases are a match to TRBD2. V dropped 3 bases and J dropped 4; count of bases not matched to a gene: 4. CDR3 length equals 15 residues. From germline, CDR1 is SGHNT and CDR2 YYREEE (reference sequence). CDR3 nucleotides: TGTGCCAGCAGCTCCGGACTAGCGGGCCCAGATACGCAGTATTTT. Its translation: CASSSGLAGPDTQYF.

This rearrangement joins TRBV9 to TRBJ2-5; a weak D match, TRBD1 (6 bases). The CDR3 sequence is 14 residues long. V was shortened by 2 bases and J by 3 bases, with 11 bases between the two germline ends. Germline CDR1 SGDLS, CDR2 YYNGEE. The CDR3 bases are TGTGCCAGCAGCGTGGCTCCAGGGGAAGAGACCCAGTACTTC. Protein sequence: CASSVAPGEETQYF.

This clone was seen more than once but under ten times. In nucleotides, the CDR3 is TGTGCCAGCAGCGAAGCCGGGACTAGCGAGTTCTTC. Amino acids: CASSEAGTSEFF. The J gene is TRBJ2-1, the V gene TRBV5-6; TRBD2 aligns across 10 bases. The CDR3 sequence is 12 residues long. The J segment lost 14 bases and the V segment lost 4 bases, leaving 6 bases of the junction unmatched. Germline CDR1 is SGHDT and CDR2 is YYEEEE.

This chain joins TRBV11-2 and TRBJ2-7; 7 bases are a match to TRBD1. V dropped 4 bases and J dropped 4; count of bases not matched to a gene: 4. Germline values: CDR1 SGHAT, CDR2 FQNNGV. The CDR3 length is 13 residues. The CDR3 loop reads CASSSQGPYEQYF. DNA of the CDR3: TGTGCCAGCAGCTCACAGGGGCCATACGAGCAGTACTTC. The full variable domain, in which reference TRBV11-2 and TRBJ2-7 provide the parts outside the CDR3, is EAGVAQSPRYKIIEKRQSVAFWCNPISGHATLYWYQQILGQGPKLLIQFQNNGVVDDSQLPKDRFSAERLKGVDSTLKIQPAKLEDSAVYLCASSSQGPYEQYFGPGTRLTVT.

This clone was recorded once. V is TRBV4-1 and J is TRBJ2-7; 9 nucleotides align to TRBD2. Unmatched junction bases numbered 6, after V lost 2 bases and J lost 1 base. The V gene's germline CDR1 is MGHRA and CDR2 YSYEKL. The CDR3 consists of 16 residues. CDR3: CASSQQRGLASYEQYF. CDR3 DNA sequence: TGCGCCAGCAGCCAACAAAGAGGACTAGCGTCCTACGAGCAGTACTTC.

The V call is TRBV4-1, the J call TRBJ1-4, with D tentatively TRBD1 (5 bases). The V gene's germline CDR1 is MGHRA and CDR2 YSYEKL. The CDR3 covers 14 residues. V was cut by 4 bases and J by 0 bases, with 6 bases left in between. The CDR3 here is CASSPTATNEKLFF. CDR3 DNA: TGCGCCAGCAGCCCGACAGCAACTAATGAAAAACTGTTTTTT.

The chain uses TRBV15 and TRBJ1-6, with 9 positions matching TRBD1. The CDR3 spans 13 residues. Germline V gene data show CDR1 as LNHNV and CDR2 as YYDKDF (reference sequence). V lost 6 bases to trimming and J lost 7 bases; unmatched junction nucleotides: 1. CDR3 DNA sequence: TGTGCCACCAGAGGGACAGGGAATTCACCCCTCCACTTT. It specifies CATRGTGNSPLHF.

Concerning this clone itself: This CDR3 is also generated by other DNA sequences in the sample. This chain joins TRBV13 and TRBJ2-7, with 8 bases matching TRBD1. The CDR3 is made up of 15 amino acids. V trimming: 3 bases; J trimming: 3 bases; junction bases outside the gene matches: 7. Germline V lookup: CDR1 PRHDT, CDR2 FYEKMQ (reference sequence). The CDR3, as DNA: TGTGCCAGCAGCTTTAGACAGGGGCCCCGCTACGAGCAGTACTTC. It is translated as CASSFRQGPRYEQYF.

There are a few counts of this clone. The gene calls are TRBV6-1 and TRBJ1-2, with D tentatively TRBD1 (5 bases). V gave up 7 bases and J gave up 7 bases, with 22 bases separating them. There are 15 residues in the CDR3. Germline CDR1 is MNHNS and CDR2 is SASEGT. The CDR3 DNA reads TGTGCCAGCAAGGAGACGACAGTGATTTCGCTTGGCTACACCTTC. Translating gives CASKETTVISLGYTF.

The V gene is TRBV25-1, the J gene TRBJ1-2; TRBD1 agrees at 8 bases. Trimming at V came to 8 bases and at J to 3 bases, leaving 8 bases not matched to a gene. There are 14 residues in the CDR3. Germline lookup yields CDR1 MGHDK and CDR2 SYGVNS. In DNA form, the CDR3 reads TGTGCCAGCTCCAGAACGGGACAGGACTATGGCTACACCTTC. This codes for CASSRTGQDYGYTF.

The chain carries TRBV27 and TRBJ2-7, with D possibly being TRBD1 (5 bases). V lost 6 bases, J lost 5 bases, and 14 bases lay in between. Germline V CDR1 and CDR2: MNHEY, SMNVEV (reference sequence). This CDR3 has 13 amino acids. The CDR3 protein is CASSQHDRDEQYF. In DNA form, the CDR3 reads TGTGCCAGCAGCCAACACGACAGAGACGAGCAGTACTTC.

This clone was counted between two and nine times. The DNA of the CDR3 is TGTGCCAGCAGCTTAGTTTCCGTCTCTGGAAACACCATATATTTT. Translation gives CASSLVSVSGNTIYF. The V call is TRBV7-2, the J call TRBJ1-3; no reliable D call. The CDR3 loop spans 15 amino acids. V lost 1 base, J lost 0 bases, and 7 bases lay in between. CDR1 is SGHTA and CDR2 is FQGNSA in the germline V gene.

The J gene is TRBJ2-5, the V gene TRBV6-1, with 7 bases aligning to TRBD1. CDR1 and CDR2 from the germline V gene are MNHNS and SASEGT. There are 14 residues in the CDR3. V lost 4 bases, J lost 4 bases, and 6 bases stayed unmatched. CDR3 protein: CASSGQGLGETQYF. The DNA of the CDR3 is TGTGCCAGCAGTGGACAGGGTTTGGGAGAGACCCAGTACTTC.

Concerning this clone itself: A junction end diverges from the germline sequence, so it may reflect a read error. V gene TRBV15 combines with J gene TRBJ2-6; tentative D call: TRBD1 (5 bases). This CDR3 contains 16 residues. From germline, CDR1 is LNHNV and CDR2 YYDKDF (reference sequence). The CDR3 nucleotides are TGTGCCACCAGCAGAGATCATGCCTCTGGGGCCAACGGCCTGACTTTC. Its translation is CATSRDHASGANGLTF.

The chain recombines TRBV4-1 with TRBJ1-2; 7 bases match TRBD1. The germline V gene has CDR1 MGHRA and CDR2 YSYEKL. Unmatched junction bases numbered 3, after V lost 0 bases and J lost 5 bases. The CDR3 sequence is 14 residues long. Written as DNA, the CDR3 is TGCGCCAGCAGCCAAGAGGGACAGCATTATGGCTACACCTTC. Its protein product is CASSQEGQHYGYTF.